The clone carrying this T cell receptor beta chain was found many times. A single record per CDR3 protein comes from TCRdb applying MiXCR to the reads. The table shows around 2,000 distinct CDR3 sequences, with around 20% occurring only once. The CDR3 spans 14 residues. V gave up 1 base and J gave up 5 bases, with 12 bases separating them. Germline loops: CDR1 SEHNR, CDR2 FQNEAQ (reference sequence). The sample originates from a study of lung T cells in sarcoidosis with Löfgren's syndrome. For the study at large: CD4+ T cells build up in sarcoidosis bronchoalveolar lavage fluid. Löfgren's syndrome patients were the main repertoire analysis focus.

The source of this sequence is a human donor with sarcoidosis (Löfgren's syndrome or another form), or a control subject (not recorded which). The sample comprised CD4+ T cells from bronchoalveolar lavage. This chain joins TRBV7-9 and TRBJ2-7; no clear D. The CDR3 loop reads CASSLVQPPNEQYF. Written as DNA, the CDR3 is TGTGCCAGCAGCTTAGTGCAACCGCCTAACGAGCAGTACTTC.